Listed here are 23 T cell receptor beta chains from one sample, sequenced in a study of T-cell memory formation after mild COVID-19. TCRdb itself ran the 5' RACE reads through MiXCR, one entry per CDR3 protein. The data hold under 85,000 distinct CDR3 sequences, with approximately 15% observed a single time. Sequencing used PBMCs or a T cell subset sorted from them (not recorded which). These receptors all stem from an adult woman who had mild COVID-19 (a few samples of this study predate the infection). Cell type and time point are not known.

The genes are TRBV7-9 and TRBJ2-1; possible D gene TRBD1, 6 bases. Trimming pared 0 bases from V and 10 bases from J, leaving 13 bases between. The length of the CDR3 is 14 residues. Germline V lookup: CDR1 SEHNR, CDR2 FQNEAQ (reference sequence). As DNA, the CDR3 is TGTGCCAGCAGCTTAGCTTTTGGGGGCCGGGAGCAGTTCTTC. Its translation is CASSLAFGGREQFF.

V usage is TRBV10-3 and J usage is TRBJ2-7; tentative D call: TRBD2 (6 bases). Trimming shortened V by 11 bases and J by 6 bases, and 23 bases separated the two germline ends. This CDR3 spans 14 amino acids. Germline-derived CDR1 and CDR2 are ENHRY and SYGVKD. CDR3 nucleotides: TGTGCCGCCACCTCTAGCGTCCCAGTCCTCGAGCAGTACTTC. Translated: CAATSSVPVLEQYF.

The sample holds a few counts of this clonotype. The rearrangement links TRBV20-1 to TRBJ1-1; 9 bases are shared with TRBD1. The germline V gene encodes CDR1 DFQATT and CDR2 SNEGSKA (reference sequence). CDR3 size: 15 residues. Trimming cost V 1 base and J 4 bases; bases outside gene matches: 7. DNA of the CDR3: TGCAGTGCTAGAGCCAACACAGGGGGCGGCACTGAAGCTTTCTTT. Its protein is CSARANTGGGTEAFF.

The chain recombines TRBV7-9 with TRBJ2-1; TRBD2 aligns across 10 bases. The CDR3 runs 15 residues. V lost 5 bases to trimming and J lost 4 bases; unmatched junction nucleotides: 5. The germline CDR1 and CDR2 sequences are SEHNR and FQNEAQ (reference sequence). DNA of the CDR3: TGTGCCAGCAGCCCTAGCGGGGGCAGATACAATGAGCAGTTCTTC. Amino acid sequence: CASSPSGGRYNEQFF. Filled out from reference TRBV7-9 and TRBJ2-1, the complete variable domain reads DTGVSQNPRHKITKRGQNVTFRCDPISEHNRLYWYRQTLGQGPEFLTYFQNEAQLEKSRLLSDRFSAERPKGSFSTLEIQRTEQGDSAMYLCASSPSGGRYNEQFFGPGTRLTVL.

This clonotype occurred a few times. V and J are TRBV4-3 and TRBJ2-1, with a possible D match to TRBD1 (6 bases). Per germline, CDR1 LGHNA and CDR2 YSLEER. Trimming pared 1 base from V and 2 bases from J, leaving 12 bases between. The CDR3 consists of 16 residues. The DNA of the CDR3 is TGCGCCAGCAGCCAAGGGTCCAGGGGAACCTACAATGAGCAGTTCTTC. It specifies CASSQGSRGTYNEQFF.

This clonotype occurred many times. Here the CDR3 reads CSARMGEQYF. The CDR3 nucleotides read TGCAGTGCTAGGATGGGAGAGCAGTACTTC. This chain links TRBV20-1 with TRBJ2-7; D ambiguous. V shed 3 bases and J shed 7 bases, with 7 bases lying between them. Germline CDR1 and CDR2: DFQATT and SNEGSKA (reference sequence). The CDR3 has 10 residues.

CDR3 nucleotide sequence: TGTGCCAGCAGCTTAGGTCCCAATCAGCCCCAGCATTTT. The encoded protein is CASSLGPNQPQHF. This rearrangement joins TRBV13 to TRBJ1-5, with unresolved D. The CDR3 extends over 13 amino acids. V was cut by 0 bases and J by 3 bases, with 3 bases left in between. From germline, CDR1 is PRHDT and CDR2 FYEKMQ (reference sequence).

This clonotype was counted a single time. This chain connects TRBV30 to TRBJ1-5; D is unclear. This CDR3 is 13 amino acids long. Trimming shortened V by 2 bases and J by 4 bases, and 9 bases separated the two germline ends. Germline assignment: CDR1 GTSNPN and CDR2 SVGIG (reference sequence). The CDR3 sequence: CAWSSLLNQPQHF. The CDR3 region has the DNA TGTGCCTGGAGTTCCCTACTGAATCAGCCCCAGCATTTT.

In its sample, this clonotype was seen a few times. The chain combines TRBV5-5 with TRBJ1-1; the D is unclear. CDR1 SGHKS and CDR2 YYEKEE come from the germline V gene (reference sequence). Trimming pared 6 bases from V and 4 bases from J, leaving 16 bases between. The CDR3 runs 14 residues. CDR3 in DNA: TGTGCCAGCAACATGGAGGGAATAAGCACTGAAGCTTTCTTT. It translates to CASNMEGISTEAFF.

The chain recombines TRBV7-8 with TRBJ2-7; 8 nucleotides align to TRBD2. Germline CDR1 and CDR2: SGHVS and FQNEAQ. Trimming at V came to 5 bases and at J to 3 bases, leaving 3 bases not matched to a gene. The CDR3 is 13 amino acids. In DNA, the CDR3 is TGTGCCAGCAGCGGAAGCGGGGGCTACGAGCAGTACTTC. Translation: CASSGSGGYEQYF.

The gene calls are TRBV4-3 and TRBJ2-7; the match to TRBD1 covers 9 bases. Germline V gene lookup returns CDR1 LGHNA and CDR2 YSLEER. The CDR3 sequence is 15 residues long. V shed 0 bases and J 2 bases; nucleotides not matched to a gene: 2. The CDR3 loop is CASSQEQGAPYEQYF. CDR3 nucleotides: TGCGCCAGCAGCCAAGAACAGGGGGCACCCTACGAGCAGTACTTC.

The rearrangement uses TRBV20-1 and TRBJ2-7; TRBD2 agrees at 12 bases. The CDR3 runs to 16 residues. J was trimmed by 6 bases and V by 5 bases; bases with no gene match: 14. Germline V gives CDR1 DFQATT, CDR2 SNEGSKA (reference sequence). The CDR3 loop is CSASGTSGWRSSEQYF. The DNA of the CDR3 is TGCAGTGCTTCCGGGACTAGCGGGTGGCGGTCAAGCGAGCAGTACTTC.

This clonotype was counted between two and nine times. The gene calls are TRBV12-3 or TRBV12-4 and TRBJ2-5, with 13 bases that match TRBD2. The CDR3 totals 15 residues. V dropped 6 bases and J dropped 5; count of bases not matched to a gene: 6. CDR3 loop: CASSGLAGDEETQYF. CDR3 in DNA: TGTGCCAGCAGCGGACTAGCGGGAGATGAGGAGACCCAGTACTTC.

This chain links TRBV7-8 with TRBJ2-7, with TRBD1 matching over 8 bases. V dropped 6 bases and J dropped 7; count of bases not matched to a gene: 17. The CDR3 runs 16 residues. CDR1 SGHVS and CDR2 FQNEAQ come from the germline V gene. CDR3 nucleotides: TGTGCCAGCAGTTCCCCGAGTCGGGACAGGACCCAAGAGCAGTACTTC. Translating gives CASSSPSRDRTQEQYF.

The chain employs TRBV10-2 and TRBJ2-3; possibly TRBD2 for D (6 bases). This CDR3 contains 16 residues. V gave up 0 bases and J gave up 2 bases, with 12 bases separating them. The germline V gene encodes CDR1 WSHSY and CDR2 SAAADI. CDR3 in DNA: TGCGCCAGCAGTGAGTCGGCGGGGCTGAACACAGATACGCAGTATTTT. This sequence encodes CASSESAGLNTDTQYF.

This clonotype was seen a few times. The V and J genes are TRBV15 and TRBJ2-1; D is perhaps TRBD1 or TRBD2 (9 bases each). CDR3 length equals 20 residues. The V end was cut by 2 bases, the J end by 0 bases, with 23 bases between. The germline V gene encodes CDR1 LNHNV and CDR2 YYDKDF (reference sequence). The CDR3 sequence is CATSRPRQGGSGSSYNEQFF. The CDR3, as DNA: TGTGCCACCAGCAGACCCAGACAGGGGGGTAGCGGGAGCTCCTACAATGAGCAGTTCTTC.

The V gene is TRBV20-1, the J gene TRBJ2-4; D is unclear. CDR1 DFQATT and CDR2 SNEGSKA come from the germline V gene (reference sequence). The CDR3 is made up of 14 amino acids. V was trimmed by 6 bases and J by 0 bases, leaving 12 bases between them. The CDR3 nucleotides read TGCAGTGCCAACCCTGGGCTAGCCAAAAACATTCAGTACTTC. Protein product: CSANPGLAKNIQYF.

This clonotype was recorded a few times. The CDR3 sequence is CSVGEQRTDTQYF. The CDR3, as DNA: TGCAGCGTTGGCGAACAGCGCACAGATACGCAGTATTTT. The chain combines TRBV29-1 with TRBJ2-3; D ambiguous. Trimming cost V 4 bases and J 1 base, with 9 bases left between them. Looked up from germline, CDR1 is SQVTM and CDR2 is ANQGSEA. The CDR3 is 13 residues long.

This clonotype was observed a few times. The chain has TRBV20-1 and TRBJ2-5, with a tentative D call TRBD1 (6 bases). The V gene lost 2 bases and the J gene lost 1 base, with 14 bases spanning the gap. This CDR3 is 15 amino acids long. From germline, CDR1 is DFQATT and CDR2 SNEGSKA (reference sequence). CDR3 in DNA: TGCAGTGCTAGACTACAGGGACAAATCCAAGAGACCCAGTACTTC. This sequence encodes CSARLQGQIQETQYF.

This clonotype has more than one count but fewer than ten. The chain links TRBV6-5 to TRBJ2-7, with D hard to call. The CDR3 loop spans 18 amino acids. The V gene lost 8 bases and the J gene lost 2 bases, with 28 bases spanning the gap. Germline CDR1 MNHEY, CDR2 SVGAGI. The CDR3 loop is CASGAVALSSSLPYEQYF. The CDR3 DNA sequence: TGTGCCAGCGGTGCGGTAGCCCTATCGTCGAGCCTTCCCTACGAGCAGTACTTC.

The chain carries TRBV20-1 and TRBJ2-3; TRBD2 aligns across 7 bases. V dropped 0 bases and J dropped 4; count of bases not matched to a gene: 13. The CDR3 covers 17 residues. Per the germline V gene, CDR1 is DFQATT and CDR2 is SNEGSKA (reference sequence). This chain's CDR3 is CSARDTKEGGPPDTQYF. CDR3 coding DNA: TGCAGTGCTAGAGATACAAAAGAGGGAGGGCCCCCAGATACGCAGTATTTT.

V and J are TRBV24-1 and TRBJ2-1; no definite D call. Germline V gene sequence: CDR1 KGHDR, CDR2 SFDVKD. V lost 3 bases and J lost 9, with 11 bases in between. The CDR3 has 13 residues. CDR3: CATSDARWGEQFF. The DNA of the CDR3 is TGTGCCACCAGTGATGCCAGATGGGGTGAGCAGTTCTTC.

This chain joins TRBV24-1 and TRBJ2-7; the match to TRBD2 covers 8 bases. Trimming took 6 bases from V and 2 from J; bases not matched to a gene: 2. The CDR3 contains 13 residues. CDR1 and CDR2 from the germline V gene are KGHDR and SFDVKD. CDR3 protein: CATSPGGTYEQYF. DNA for the CDR3: TGTGCCACCAGTCCGGGAGGGACCTACGAGCAGTACTTC.